Below, 23 T cell receptor beta chains from the same sample are listed, as sequenced in a study of T cell repertoires in ileal Crohn's disease. Time point: proximal margin of the surgical specimen (macroscopically non-inflamed). Profiled with immunoSEQ multiplex PCR; TCRdb holds only in-frame clones, not every one. The sample has around 7,500 clones, around 72% seen once. The sample was ileal tissue. These receptors originate from an adult with Crohn's disease.

This chain uses TRBV14 with TRBJ1-1; possibly TRBD1 for D (5 bases). Germline V gene lookup returns CDR1 SGHDN and CDR2 FVKESK. The CDR3 length is 14 residues. The ends were cut back, 4 bases at V and 6 bases at J, with 15 bases in the middle. CDR3 DNA sequence: TGTGCCAGCAGCCCGTGGGTGGGGGATGCTGAAGCTTTCTTT. Translation: CASSPWVGDAEAFF.

This sequence joins TRBV28 and TRBJ2-5; D is perhaps TRBD1 (10 bases). In germline, CDR1 is MDHEN, CDR2 SYDVKM. The CDR3 is 15 amino acids. Trimming shortened V by 3 bases and J by 9 bases, and 20 bases separated the two germline ends. CDR3 sequence reads: CASSFRGRDRGAQYF. DNA for the CDR3: TGTGCCAGCAGTTTCCGCGGGAGGGACAGGGGAGCCCAGTACTTC.

Within the sample, this clone is medium-sized. Additional DNA sequences in this sample encode the identical CDR3. The genes are TRBV7-9 and TRBJ2-5; D gene uncertain. Germline CDR1 is SEHNR and CDR2 is FQNEAQ (reference sequence). Trimming pared 5 bases from V and 4 bases from J, leaving 5 bases between. The CDR3 consists of 11 residues. CDR3 in DNA: TGTGCCAGCAGCCGAGGAGAGACCCAGTACTTC. Amino acids: CASSRGETQYF.

Only one count was recorded for this clone. CDR3 region: CASSEGTGSGTGELFF. CDR3 in DNA: TGTGCCAGTTCGGAAGGGACAGGGAGCGGAACCGGGGAGCTGTTTTTT. This chain uses TRBV19 with TRBJ2-2; 9 positions match TRBD1. This CDR3 spans 16 amino acids. Germline V CDR1 and CDR2: LNHDA, SQIVND (reference sequence). V shed 8 bases and J 5 bases; nucleotides not matched to a gene: 12. Combining the CDR3 with reference TRBV19 and TRBJ2-2 gives the whole variable domain DGGITQSPKYLFRKEGQNVTLSCEQNLNHDAMYWYRQDPGQGLRLIYYSQIVNDFQKGDIAEGYSVSREKKESFPLTVTSAQKNPTAFYLCASSEGTGSGTGELFFGEGSRLTVL.

This chain joins TRBV18 and TRBJ1-1; 10 nucleotides match TRBD1. The CDR3 runs to 14 residues. The J segment lost 6 bases and the V segment lost 8 bases, leaving 9 bases of the junction unmatched. Germline CDR1 reads KGHSH; CDR2 reads LQKENI. This CDR3 is CASGSGQGFPEAFF. The CDR3 DNA sequence: TGTGCCAGCGGATCGGGACAGGGGTTCCCTGAAGCTTTCTTT.

This clone has only a few counts. The rearrangement uses TRBV6-5 and TRBJ1-5; D gene ambiguous. This CDR3 has 13 amino acids. V was shortened by 6 bases and J by 0 bases, with 6 bases between the two germline ends. The germline V gene encodes CDR1 MNHEY and CDR2 SVGAGI. DNA of the CDR3: TGTGCCAGCAGAGAGGATAGCAATCAGCCCCAGCATTTT. Encoded protein: CASREDSNQPQHF.

This sequence joins TRBV6-1 and TRBJ1-5; 7 bases are shared with TRBD1. Per the germline V gene, CDR1 is MNHNS and CDR2 is SASEGT. CDR3 length: 15 amino acids. The trim removed 2 bases at V and 6 bases at J, leaving 7 bases unmatched. CDR3 residues: CASSELRQGRQPQHF. CDR3 DNA: TGTGCCAGCAGTGAACTAAGACAGGGACGTCAGCCCCAGCATTTT.

As to this clone: The junction does not match germline at one end; this may be a read error. The chain links TRBV10-1 to TRBJ2-7; D unresolved. The CDR3 is 12 amino acids. Germline V gene data show CDR1 as WNHNN and CDR2 as SYGVQD (reference sequence). CDR3 in amino acids: CAIGPTTYEQYF. The CDR3 nucleotides read TGTGCCATCGGACCTACAACGTACGAGCAGTACTTC.

The V call is TRBV30, the J call TRBJ2-1; the match to TRBD2 covers 12 bases. The CDR3 runs to 16 residues. V dropped 5 bases and J dropped 6; count of bases not matched to a gene: 11. Germline CDR1 GTSNPN, CDR2 SVGIG (reference sequence). The CDR3 sequence is CAWASGRAFSSNEQFF. The CDR3 DNA reads as TGTGCCTGGGCTAGCGGGAGGGCCTTTTCGTCCAATGAGCAGTTCTTC. The complete variable domain, with remaining parts taken from reference TRBV30 and TRBJ2-1, reads SQTIHQWPATLVQPVGSPLSLECTVEGTSNPNLYWYRQAAGRGLQLLFYSVGIGQISSEVPQNLSASRPQDRQFILSSKKLLLSDSGFYLCAWASGRAFSSNEQFFGPGTRLTVL.

This clone has only one observation. V gene TRBV28 combines with J gene TRBJ1-2, with TRBD1 matching 12 bases. This CDR3 spans 17 amino acids. Trimming cost V 5 bases and J 2 bases; bases outside gene matches: 9. Germline-derived CDR1 and CDR2 are MDHEN and SYDVKM. The CDR3, as DNA: TGTGCCAGCAGTGGTCCCGGGACAGGGGGCGAGAACTATGGCTACACCTTC. It encodes CASSGPGTGGENYGYTF.

In DNA, the CDR3 is TGTGCCAGCAGCTTACAGGGGGCGATGGGAACTGAAGCTTTCTTT. It translates to CASSLQGAMGTEAFF. The genes are TRBV11-3 and TRBJ1-1, with TRBD1 matching 8 bases. Germline V gene lookup returns CDR1 SGHNT and CDR2 YENEEA. The CDR3 spans 15 residues. V lost 2 bases to trimming and J lost 5 bases; unmatched junction nucleotides: 7.

The chain has TRBV7-6 and TRBJ2-7; possible D gene TRBD2, 6 bases. In germline, CDR1 is SGHVS, CDR2 FNYEAQ. V lost 5 bases, J lost 1 base, and 18 bases lay in between. This CDR3 is built from 16 residues. CDR3 amino acids: CASSRTRDFRSYEQYF. Here the CDR3 DNA reads TGTGCCAGCAGCCGTACAAGGGACTTCCGATCCTACGAGCAGTACTTC.

In its sample, this clone was seen a few times. The chain joins TRBV30 to TRBJ1-2, with TRBD1 matching 8 bases. The CDR3 spans 13 residues. Germline CDR1 GTSNPN, CDR2 SVGIG (reference sequence). The V and J ends lost 3 bases and 10 bases, in that order; junction bases with no gene match: 10. In nucleotides, the CDR3 is TGTGCCTGGAGCAGTTTTGGACAGGGAGACTACACCTTC. Translating it yields CAWSSFGQGDYTF.

In the case of this clone: Different DNA sequences within this sample yield the same CDR3. This sequence joins TRBV7-9 and TRBJ2-6, with unresolved D. Germline V gene lookup returns CDR1 SEHNR and CDR2 FQNEAQ (reference sequence). The CDR3 runs 13 residues. The V and J ends lost 4 bases and 4 bases respectively, with 5 bases between them. The CDR3, as DNA: TGTGCCAGCAGCTCCAGCGGGGCCAACGTCCTGACTTTC. Translation gives CASSSSGANVLTF.

This CDR3 is CASTPYGGSYNEQFF. Written as DNA, the CDR3 is TGTGCCAGCACCCCTTACGGGGGCTCCTACAATGAGCAGTTCTTC. The genes are TRBV5-4 and TRBJ2-1, with D possibly matching TRBD2 (6 bases). The ends were cut back, 6 bases at V and 0 bases at J, with 13 bases in the middle. The germline CDR1 and CDR2 sequences are SGHNT and YYREEE (reference sequence). CDR3 length: 15 residues. Based on the CDR3 plus reference TRBV5-4 and TRBJ2-1, the full variable domain is ETGVTQSPTHLIKTRGQQVTLRCSSQSGHNTVSWYQQALGQGPQFIFQYYREEENGRGNFPPRFSGLQFPNYSSELNVNALELDDSALYLCASTPYGGSYNEQFFGPGTRLTVL.

CDR3 region: CASSRYALLPGLAASSTDTQYF. The CDR3 DNA reads TGTGCCAGTAGTCGATATGCCCTCCTCCCGGGACTAGCGGCGTCTAGCACAGATACGCAGTATTTT. The chain links TRBV19 to TRBJ2-3; 11 bases map to TRBD2. The V segment lost 5 bases and the J segment 0 bases; nucleotides outside the gene matches: 22. This CDR3 is built from 22 residues. CDR1 is LNHDA and CDR2 is SQIVND in the germline V gene (reference sequence).

The chain recombines TRBV5-5 with TRBJ2-7; D call uncertain. From germline, CDR1 is SGHKS and CDR2 YYEKEE (reference sequence). This CDR3 region has 12 residues. The germline V and J ends were trimmed by 4 bases and 3 bases, with 8 bases remaining between them. The CDR3 reads CASSPSFYEQYF. DNA of the CDR3: TGTGCCAGCAGCCCGTCCTTCTACGAGCAGTACTTC.

This sequence joins TRBV12-1 and TRBJ2-7; the DNA was not compared with TRBD1, the D call given in the table. TRBV12-1 is assigned pseudogene status. The CDR3 sequence is 15 residues long. CDR3 nucleotides: TGTGCCAGCAGCCGAAACCGGGACAGGGTTTACGAGCAGTACTTC. This encodes CASSRNRDRVYEQYF.

This clone was seen a handful of times. This rearrangement joins TRBV5-1 to TRBJ2-7; D gene ambiguous. Trimming removed 0 bases from V and 6 bases from J, with 10 bases in between. CDR1 and CDR2 from the germline V gene are SGHRS and YFSETQ. The CDR3 spans 13 residues. CDR3 nucleotides: TGCGCCAGCAGCTTGGCCGTGCGGACCGAGCAGTACTTC. This sequence encodes CASSLAVRTEQYF.

The chain uses TRBV28 and TRBJ1-1, with D possibly matching TRBD1 (5 bases). V lost 3 bases and J lost 5, with 13 bases in between. Germline V gene lookup returns CDR1 MDHEN and CDR2 SYDVKM. The CDR3 extends over 14 amino acids. The CDR3 coding sequence is TGTGCCAGCAGTTTTATCCAGGGTCGGACTGAAGCTTTCTTT. This codes for CASSFIQGRTEAFF.

The rearrangement links TRBV6-5 to TRBJ1-6, with D perhaps TRBD1 (5 bases). This CDR3 has 13 residues. V was pared by 4 bases and J by 14 bases, with 15 bases between. CDR1 MNHEY and CDR2 SVGAGI come from the germline V gene. CDR3 protein: CASSLTLGVSLHF. The CDR3 DNA sequence: TGTGCCAGCAGTTTAACATTAGGGGTCTCCCTCCACTTT.

This clone occurred a few times. The chain carries TRBV6-1 and TRBJ1-1; D is unresolved. Deletions cut 7 bases from V and 3 bases from J, with 15 bases between. Germline assignment: CDR1 MNHNS and CDR2 SASEGT. The length of the CDR3 is 14 residues. CDR3: CASIFGRLDTEAFF. The CDR3 nucleotides are TGTGCCAGCATCTTTGGACGCCTTGACACTGAAGCTTTCTTT.

The V and J genes are TRBV2 and TRBJ2-1; 8 nucleotides match TRBD1. After removal of 6 bases from V and 3 bases from J, the junction contained 7 bases not matched to a gene. The CDR3 has 15 residues. Germline V lookup: CDR1 SNHLY, CDR2 FYNNEI. CDR3 region: CASSEDRALYNEQFF. The DNA of the CDR3 is TGTGCCAGCAGCGAGGACAGGGCCCTCTACAATGAGCAGTTCTTC.